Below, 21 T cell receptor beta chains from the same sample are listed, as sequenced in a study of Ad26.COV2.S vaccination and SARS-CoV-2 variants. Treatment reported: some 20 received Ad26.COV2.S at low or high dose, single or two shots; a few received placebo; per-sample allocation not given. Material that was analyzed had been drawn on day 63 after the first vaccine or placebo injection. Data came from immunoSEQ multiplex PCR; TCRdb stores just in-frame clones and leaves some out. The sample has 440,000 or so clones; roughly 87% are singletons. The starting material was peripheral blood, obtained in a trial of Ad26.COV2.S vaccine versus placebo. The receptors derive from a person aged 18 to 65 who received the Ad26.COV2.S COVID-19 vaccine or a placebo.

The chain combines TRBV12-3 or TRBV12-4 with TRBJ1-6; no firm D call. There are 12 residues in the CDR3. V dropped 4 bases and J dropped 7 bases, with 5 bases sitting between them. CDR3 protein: CASSSINSPLHF. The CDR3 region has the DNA TGTGCCAGCAGTTCCATCAATTCACCCCTCCACTTT.

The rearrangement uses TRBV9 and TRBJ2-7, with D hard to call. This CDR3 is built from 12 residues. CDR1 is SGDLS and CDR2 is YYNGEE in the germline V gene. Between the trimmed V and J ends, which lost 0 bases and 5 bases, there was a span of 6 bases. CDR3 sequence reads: CASSVVVHEQYF. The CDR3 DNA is TGTGCCAGCAGCGTAGTGGTCCACGAGCAGTACTTC. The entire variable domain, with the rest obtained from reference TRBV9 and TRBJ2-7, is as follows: DSGVTQTPKHLITATGQRVTLRCSPRSGDLSVYWYQQSLDQGLQFLIQYYNGEERAKGNILERFSAQQFPDLHSELNLSSLELGDSALYFCASSVVVHEQYFGPGTRLTVT.

The CDR3 DNA sequence: TGTGCCAGCATCCCGGGGGGGTTACAAGATACGCAGTATTTT. It translates to CASIPGGLQDTQYF. The chain couples TRBV6-6 to TRBJ2-3, with 8 bases identical to TRBD2. From germline, CDR1 is MNHNY and CDR2 SVGAGI (reference sequence). CDR3 length: 14 amino acids. V gave up 7 bases and J gave up 5 bases; unmatched junction bases: 8.

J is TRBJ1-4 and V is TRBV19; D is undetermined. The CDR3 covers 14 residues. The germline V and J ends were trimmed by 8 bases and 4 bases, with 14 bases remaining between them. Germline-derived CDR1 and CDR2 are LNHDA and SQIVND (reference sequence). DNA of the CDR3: TGTGCCAGTGGGTCGGCAGGTAGTAATGAAAAACTGTTTTTT. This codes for CASGSAGSNEKLFF.

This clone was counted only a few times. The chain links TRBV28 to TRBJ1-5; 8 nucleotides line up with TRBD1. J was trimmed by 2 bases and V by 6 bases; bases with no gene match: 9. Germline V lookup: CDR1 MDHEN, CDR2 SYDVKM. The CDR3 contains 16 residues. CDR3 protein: CASSPSQGAGNQPQHF. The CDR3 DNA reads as TGTGCCAGCAGCCCATCCCAGGGGGCCGGCAATCAGCCCCAGCATTTT.

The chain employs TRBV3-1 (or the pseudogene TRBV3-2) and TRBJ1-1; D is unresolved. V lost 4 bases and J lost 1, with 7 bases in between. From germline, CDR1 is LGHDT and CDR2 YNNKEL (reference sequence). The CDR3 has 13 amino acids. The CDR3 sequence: CASSRGRNTEAFF. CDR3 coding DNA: TGTGCCAGCAGCCGCGGCCGGAACACTGAAGCTTTCTTT.

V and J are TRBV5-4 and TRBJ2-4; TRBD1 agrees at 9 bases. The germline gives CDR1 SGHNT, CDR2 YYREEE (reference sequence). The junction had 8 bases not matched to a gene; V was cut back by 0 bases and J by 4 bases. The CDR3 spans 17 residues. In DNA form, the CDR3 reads TGTGCCAGCAGCTTGGCCAGGACAGGGGCCCATAAAAACATTCAGTACTTC. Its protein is CASSLARTGAHKNIQYF. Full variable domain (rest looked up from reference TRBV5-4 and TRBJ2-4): ETGVTQSPTHLIKTRGQQVTLRCSSQSGHNTVSWYQQALGQGPQFIFQYYREEENGRGNFPPRFSGLQFPNYSSELNVNALELDDSALYLCASSLARTGAHKNIQYFGAGTRLSVL.

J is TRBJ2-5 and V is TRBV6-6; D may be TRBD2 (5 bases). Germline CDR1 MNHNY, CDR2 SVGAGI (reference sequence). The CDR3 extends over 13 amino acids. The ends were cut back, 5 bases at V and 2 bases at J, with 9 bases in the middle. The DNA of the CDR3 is TGTGCCAGCAGTCAGAGCGGACAAGAGACCCAGTACTTC. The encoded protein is CASSQSGQETQYF.

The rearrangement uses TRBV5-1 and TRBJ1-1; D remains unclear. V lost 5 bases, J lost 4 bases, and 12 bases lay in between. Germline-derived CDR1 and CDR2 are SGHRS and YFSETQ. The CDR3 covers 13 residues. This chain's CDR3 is CASRGLVGTEAFF. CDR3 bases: TGCGCCAGCAGAGGGCTAGTGGGCACTGAAGCTTTCTTT.

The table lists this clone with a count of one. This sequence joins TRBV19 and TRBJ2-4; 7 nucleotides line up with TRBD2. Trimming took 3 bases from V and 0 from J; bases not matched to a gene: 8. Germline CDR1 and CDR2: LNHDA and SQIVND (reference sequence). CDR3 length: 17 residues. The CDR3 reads CASSIRGEVGAKNIQYF. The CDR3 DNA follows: TGTGCCAGTAGTATTCGGGGGGAAGTGGGAGCCAAAAACATTCAGTACTTC. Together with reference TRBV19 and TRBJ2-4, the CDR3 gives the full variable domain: DGGITQSPKYLFRKEGQNVTLSCEQNLNHDAMYWYRQDPGQGLRLIYYSQIVNDFQKGDIAEGYSVSREKKESFPLTVTSAQKNPTAFYLCASSIRGEVGAKNIQYFGAGTRLSVL.

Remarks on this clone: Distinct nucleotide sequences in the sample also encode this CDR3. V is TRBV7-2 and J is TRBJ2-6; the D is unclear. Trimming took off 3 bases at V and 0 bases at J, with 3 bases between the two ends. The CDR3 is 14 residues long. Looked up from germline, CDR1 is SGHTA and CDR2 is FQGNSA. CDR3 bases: TGTGCCAGCAGCTTCAGCTCTGGGGCCAACGTCCTGACTTTC. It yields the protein CASSFSSGANVLTF.

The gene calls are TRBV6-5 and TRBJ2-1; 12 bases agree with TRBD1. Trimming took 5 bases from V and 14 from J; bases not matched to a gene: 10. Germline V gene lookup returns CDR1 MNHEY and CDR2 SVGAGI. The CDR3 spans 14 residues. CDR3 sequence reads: CASSHRDRGLVKFF. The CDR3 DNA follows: TGTGCCAGCAGTCACCGGGACAGGGGGCTAGTGAAGTTCTTC.

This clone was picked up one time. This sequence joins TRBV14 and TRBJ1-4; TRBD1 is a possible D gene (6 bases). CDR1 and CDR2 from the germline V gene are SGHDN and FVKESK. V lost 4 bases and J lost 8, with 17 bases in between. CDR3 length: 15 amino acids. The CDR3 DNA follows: TGTGCCAGCAGCCTTTCTGGGGGCTTAGGCGAAAAACTGTTTTTT. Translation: CASSLSGGLGEKLFF. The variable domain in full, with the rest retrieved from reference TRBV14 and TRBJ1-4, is EAGVTQFPSHSVIEKGQTVTLRCDPISGHDNLYWYRRVMGKEIKFLLHFVKESKQDESGMPNNRFLAERTGGTYSTLKVQPAELEDSGVYFCASSLSGGLGEKLFFGSGTQLSVL.

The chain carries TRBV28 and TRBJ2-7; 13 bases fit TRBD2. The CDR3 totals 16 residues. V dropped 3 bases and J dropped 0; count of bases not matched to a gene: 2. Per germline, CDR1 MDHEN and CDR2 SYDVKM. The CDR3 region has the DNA TGTGCCAGCAGTTTCAGACTAGCGGGGGGCTCCTACGAGCAGTACTTC. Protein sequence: CASSFRLAGGSYEQYF.

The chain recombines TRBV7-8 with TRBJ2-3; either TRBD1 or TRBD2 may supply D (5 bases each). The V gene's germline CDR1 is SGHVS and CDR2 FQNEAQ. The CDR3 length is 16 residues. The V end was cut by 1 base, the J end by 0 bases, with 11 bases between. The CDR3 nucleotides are TGTGCCAGCAGCTTAGTTGGGACCCACAGCACAGATACGCAGTATTTT. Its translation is CASSLVGTHSTDTQYF. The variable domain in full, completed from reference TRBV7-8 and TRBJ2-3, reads GAGVSQSPRYKVAKRGQDVALRCDPISGHVSLFWYQQALGQGPEFLTYFQNEAQLDKSGLPSDRFFAERPEGSVSTLKIQRTQQEDSAVYLCASSLVGTHSTDTQYFGPGTRLTVL.

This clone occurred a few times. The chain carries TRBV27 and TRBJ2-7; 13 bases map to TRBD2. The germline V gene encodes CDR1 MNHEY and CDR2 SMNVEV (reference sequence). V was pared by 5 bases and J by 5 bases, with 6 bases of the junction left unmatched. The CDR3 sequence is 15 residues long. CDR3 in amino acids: CASSLTSGRVNEQYF. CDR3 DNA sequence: TGTGCCAGCAGTCTTACTAGCGGGAGGGTCAACGAGCAGTACTTC.

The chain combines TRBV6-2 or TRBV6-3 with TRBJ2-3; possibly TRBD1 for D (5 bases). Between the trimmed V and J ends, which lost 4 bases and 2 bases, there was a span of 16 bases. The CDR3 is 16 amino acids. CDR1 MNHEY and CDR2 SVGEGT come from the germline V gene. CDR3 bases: TGTGCCAGCAGTTTAGAAGAGACAGAGTCCACAGATACGCAGTATTTT. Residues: CASSLEETESTDTQYF.

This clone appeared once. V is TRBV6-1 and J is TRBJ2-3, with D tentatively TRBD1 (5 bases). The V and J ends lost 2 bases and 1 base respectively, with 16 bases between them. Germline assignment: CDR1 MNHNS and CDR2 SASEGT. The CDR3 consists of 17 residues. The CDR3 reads CASSERFGQGRTDTQYF. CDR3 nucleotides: TGTGCCAGCAGTGAAAGATTCGGCCAGGGCCGCACAGATACGCAGTATTTT.

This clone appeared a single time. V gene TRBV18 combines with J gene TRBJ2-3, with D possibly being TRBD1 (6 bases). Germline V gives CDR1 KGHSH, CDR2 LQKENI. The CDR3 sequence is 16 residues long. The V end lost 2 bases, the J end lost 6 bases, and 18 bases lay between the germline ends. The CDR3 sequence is CASSPGAGDPSDTQYF. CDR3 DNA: TGTGCCAGCTCACCAGGAGCAGGGGATCCTTCGGATACGCAGTATTTT.

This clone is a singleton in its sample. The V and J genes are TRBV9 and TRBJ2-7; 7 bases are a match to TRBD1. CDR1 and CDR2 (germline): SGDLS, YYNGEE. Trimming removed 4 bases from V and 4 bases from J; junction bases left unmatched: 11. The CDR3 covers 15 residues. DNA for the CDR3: TGTGCCAGCAGCCCCGTGGCAGGGGGTACGTACGAGCAGTACTTC. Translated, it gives CASSPVAGGTYEQYF. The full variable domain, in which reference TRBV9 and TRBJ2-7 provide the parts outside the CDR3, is DSGVTQTPKHLITATGQRVTLRCSPRSGDLSVYWYQQSLDQGLQFLIQYYNGEERAKGNILERFSAQQFPDLHSELNLSSLELGDSALYFCASSPVAGGTYEQYFGPGTRLTVT.

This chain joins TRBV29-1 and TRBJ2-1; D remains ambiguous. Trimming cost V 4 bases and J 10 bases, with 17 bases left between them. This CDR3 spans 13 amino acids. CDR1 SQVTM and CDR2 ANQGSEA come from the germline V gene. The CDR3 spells CSVVKVLVAEQFF. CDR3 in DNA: TGCAGCGTTGTTAAGGTGTTGGTGGCGGAGCAGTTCTTC.